Below are 2 T cell receptor beta chains sequenced from a single sample in a study of T cells after yellow fever vaccination. A single record per CDR3 protein comes from TCRdb applying MiXCR to the 5' RACE reads. Here the sample spans about 500,000 distinct CDR3 sequences, about a sixth being singletons. Sequenced material: PBMCs, taken around 5 days after the first yellow fever vaccination. The source of these receptors is a man aged 18 to 30 who received the YFV17D yellow fever vaccine.

The gene calls are TRBV5-1 and TRBJ2-5; 13 bases agree with TRBD2. Germline CDR1 SGHRS, CDR2 YFSETQ. This CDR3 is 19 amino acids long. Trimming took 3 bases from V and 2 from J; bases not matched to a gene: 13. CDR3 in amino acids: CASSSGLAGVIVGQETQYF. In DNA form, the CDR3 reads TGCGCCAGCAGCTCCGGACTAGCGGGGGTTATTGTGGGTCAAGAGACCCAGTACTTC. The variable domain in full, completed from reference TRBV5-1 and TRBJ2-5, reads KAGVTQTPRYLIKTRGQQVTLSCSPISGHRSVSWYQQTPGQGLQFLFEYFSETQRNKGNFPGRFSGRQFSNSRSEMNVSTLELGDSALYLCASSSGLAGVIVGQETQYFGPGTRLLVL.

J is TRBJ1-1 and V is TRBV11-2; D call uncertain. CDR3 size: 14 residues. Germline CDR1 reads SGHAT; CDR2 reads FQNNGV. V lost 3 bases, J lost 5 bases, and 13 bases lay in between. The CDR3, as DNA: TGTGCCAGCAGCTTGGTCCGCGCGGGGACTGAAGCTTTCTTT. This encodes CASSLVRAGTEAFF.